This T cell receptor (beta chain) was found in a study of T cells in Graves' hyperthyroidism and ophthalmopathy. The CDR3 is 20 amino acids. V dropped 0 bases and J dropped 2; count of bases not matched to a gene: 15. It was RNA transcripts that yielded the amplified TCR beta CDR3 regions. The primer set for the first-round RT-PCR of the TCR CDR3 was HTBI. Each CDR3 protein is one row after TCRdb ran MiXCR on the multiplex PCR reads. Among hundreds of thousands of distinct CDR3 sequences, roughly 14% were seen once, and the ten largest hold about 4%. This clonotype has a count of ten or more. At least 3 on the Clinical Activity Score was recorded for ophthalmopathy patients, who also had NOSPECS grade at least 4 and duration under 3 months. The authors obtained PBMCs from roughly 10 ml of fresh peripheral blood.

This TCR was sampled from a woman aged 35 to 49 with Graves' ophthalmopathy. The chain employs TRBV12-3 or TRBV12-4 and TRBJ2-7, with 11 positions matching TRBD2. The sample taken for sequencing was blood. CDR3: CASSLAQTGLAERIAYEQYF. In DNA form, the CDR3 reads TGTGCCAGCAGTTTAGCTCAAACGGGACTAGCGGAGAGAATTGCCTACGAGCAGTACTTC.